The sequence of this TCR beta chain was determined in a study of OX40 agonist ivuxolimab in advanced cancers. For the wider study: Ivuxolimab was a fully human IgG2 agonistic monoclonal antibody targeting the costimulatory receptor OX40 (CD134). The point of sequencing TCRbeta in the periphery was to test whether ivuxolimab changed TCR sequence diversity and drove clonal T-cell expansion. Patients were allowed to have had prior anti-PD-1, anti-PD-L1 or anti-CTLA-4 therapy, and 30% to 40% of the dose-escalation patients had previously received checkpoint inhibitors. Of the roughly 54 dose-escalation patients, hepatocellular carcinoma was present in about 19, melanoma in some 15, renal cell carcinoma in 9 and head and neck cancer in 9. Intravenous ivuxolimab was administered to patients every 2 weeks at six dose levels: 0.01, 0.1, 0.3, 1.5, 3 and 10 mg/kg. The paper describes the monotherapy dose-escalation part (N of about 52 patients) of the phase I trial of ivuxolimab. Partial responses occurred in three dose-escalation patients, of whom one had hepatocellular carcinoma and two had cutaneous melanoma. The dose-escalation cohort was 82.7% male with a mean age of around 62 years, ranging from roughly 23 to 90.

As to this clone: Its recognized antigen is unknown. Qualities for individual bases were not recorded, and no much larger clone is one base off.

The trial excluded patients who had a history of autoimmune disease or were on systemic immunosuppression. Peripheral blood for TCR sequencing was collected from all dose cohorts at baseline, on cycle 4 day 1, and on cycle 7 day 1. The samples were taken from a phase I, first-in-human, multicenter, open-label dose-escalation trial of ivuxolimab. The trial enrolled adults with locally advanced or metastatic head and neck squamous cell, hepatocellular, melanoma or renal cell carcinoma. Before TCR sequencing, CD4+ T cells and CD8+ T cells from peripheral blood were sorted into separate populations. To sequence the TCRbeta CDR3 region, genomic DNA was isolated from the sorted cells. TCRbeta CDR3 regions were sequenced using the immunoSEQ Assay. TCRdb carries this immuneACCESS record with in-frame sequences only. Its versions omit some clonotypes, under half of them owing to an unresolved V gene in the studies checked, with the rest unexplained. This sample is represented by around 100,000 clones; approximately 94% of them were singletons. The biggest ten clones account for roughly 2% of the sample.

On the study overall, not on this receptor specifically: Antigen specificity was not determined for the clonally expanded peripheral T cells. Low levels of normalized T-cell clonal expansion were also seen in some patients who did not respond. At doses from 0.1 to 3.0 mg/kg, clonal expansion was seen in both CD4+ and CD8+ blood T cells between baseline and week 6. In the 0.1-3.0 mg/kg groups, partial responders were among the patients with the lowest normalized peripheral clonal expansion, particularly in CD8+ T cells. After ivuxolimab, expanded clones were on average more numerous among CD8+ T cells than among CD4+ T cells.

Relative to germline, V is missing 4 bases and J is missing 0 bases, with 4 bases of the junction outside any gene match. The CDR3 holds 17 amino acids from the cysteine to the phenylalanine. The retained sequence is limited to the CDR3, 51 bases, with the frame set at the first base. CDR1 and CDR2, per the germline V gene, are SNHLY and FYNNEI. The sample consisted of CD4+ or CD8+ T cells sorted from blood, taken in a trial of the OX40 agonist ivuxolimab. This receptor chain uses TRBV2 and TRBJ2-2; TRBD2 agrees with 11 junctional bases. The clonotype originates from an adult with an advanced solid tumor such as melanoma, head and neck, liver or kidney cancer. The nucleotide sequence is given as TGTGCCAGCAGTGTGGGGACTAGCGGAGCGAACACCGGGGAGCTGTTTTTT. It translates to CASSVGTSGANTGELFF. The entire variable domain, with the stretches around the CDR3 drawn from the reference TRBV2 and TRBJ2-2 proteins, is EPEVTQTPSHQVTQMGQEVILRCVPISNHLYFYWYRQILGQKVEFLVSFYNNEISEKSEIFDDQFSVERPDGSNFTLKIRSTKLEDSAMYFCASSVGTSGANTGELFFGEGSRLTVL.